The next 10 T cell receptor beta chains were all read from a single sample in a study of cytomegalovirus exposure and HLA in healthy donors. Repertoires were generated with immunoSEQ multiplex PCR, while TCRdb's copy carries only in-frame clones and drops some. The data show 250,000 to 400,000 clones, with around 90% seen just once and approximately 1.1% held by the top ten. The source material was PBMCs. The receptors were sampled from a woman aged 30 to 39 in good health and CMV-seropositive.

V and J are TRBV7-2 and TRBJ1-2; D is possibly TRBD1 (6 bases). Per the germline V gene, CDR1 is SGHTA and CDR2 is FQGNSA. This CDR3 comprises 15 residues. The V and J ends lost 3 bases and 3 bases respectively, with 14 bases between them. DNA for the CDR3: TGTGCCAGCAGCTTCCCGGGGGGCATAGACTATGGCTACACCTTC. Translation gives CASSFPGGIDYGYTF.

This clone appeared a single time. The chain uses TRBV4-3 and TRBJ2-1; 7 bases are a match to TRBD2. The CDR3 extends over 15 amino acids. Germline CDR1 reads LGHNA; CDR2 reads YSLEER. V trimming: 1 base; J trimming: 4 bases; junction bases outside the gene matches: 4. In DNA form, the CDR3 reads TGCGCCAGCAGCCAAGGGACTAGAGGATACAATGAGCAGTTCTTC. As protein: CASSQGTRGYNEQFF.

V usage is TRBV9 and J usage is TRBJ2-3, with D unclear. The CDR3 is 13 residues long. V lost 5 bases and J 0 bases, leaving 7 bases between the germline ends. The germline V gene has CDR1 SGDLS and CDR2 YYNGEE. CDR3 protein: CASRSGSTDTQYF. As DNA, the CDR3 is TGTGCCAGCAGATCCGGGAGCACAGATACGCAGTATTTT.

The chain joins TRBV9 to TRBJ2-3; 7 bases are shared with TRBD2. The germline V gene has CDR1 SGDLS and CDR2 YYNGEE. The CDR3 sequence is 18 residues long. V gave up 1 base and J gave up 0 bases; unmatched junction bases: 11. In DNA form, the CDR3 reads TGTGCCAGCAGCGTATTGACCTCTAGCGGTGCTAGCACAGATACGCAGTATTTT. Protein product: CASSVLTSSGASTDTQYF.

V is TRBV6-5 and J is TRBJ1-2; TRBD1 aligns across 10 bases. The CDR3 is made up of 15 amino acids. CDR1 is MNHEY and CDR2 is SVGAGI in the germline V gene. J was trimmed by 8 bases and V by 3 bases; bases with no gene match: 9. For the CDR3, the DNA is TGTGCCAGCAGTTATGACGACAGGGGGCTGGGGGGCTACACCTTC. Translated: CASSYDDRGLGGYTF.

This rearrangement joins TRBV29-1 to TRBJ1-2; D is undetermined. Trimming cost V 3 bases and J 4 bases, with 21 bases left between them. Germline V gene data show CDR1 as SQVTM and CDR2 as ANQGSEA. This CDR3 spans 16 amino acids. CDR3 residues: CSVDPASRRKGYGYTF. CDR3 bases: TGCAGCGTTGACCCCGCTTCCAGACGAAAGGGCTATGGCTACACCTTC.

The chain joins TRBV27 to TRBJ1-2; 7 bases are a match to TRBD1. The CDR3 is 14 amino acids. V dropped 5 bases and J dropped 4; count of bases not matched to a gene: 7. Germline CDR1 is MNHEY and CDR2 is SMNVEV (reference sequence). The CDR3 DNA is TGTGCCAGCAGTCCCGTGGGACAGTCCTATGGCTACACCTTC. It translates to CASSPVGQSYGYTF.

The chain couples TRBV4-2 to TRBJ2-7; 13 bases line up with TRBD2. J was trimmed by 2 bases and V by 4 bases; bases with no gene match: 5. Germline V CDR1 and CDR2: LGHNA, YNFKEQ. The CDR3 has 16 amino acids. CDR3 sequence reads: CASSPGTSGMPYEQYF. The CDR3 bases are TGTGCCAGCAGCCCAGGGACTAGCGGGATGCCCTACGAGCAGTACTTC.

The rearrangement uses TRBV6-5 and TRBJ1-1; D is unresolved. The CDR3 runs to 14 residues. The germline V gene has CDR1 MNHEY and CDR2 SVGAGI. The V gene lost 7 bases and the J gene lost 5 bases, with 17 bases spanning the gap. The CDR3 loop reads CASTQMDYGTEAFF. CDR3 coding DNA: TGTGCCAGCACCCAGATGGATTATGGGACTGAAGCTTTCTTT.

The chain has TRBV7-2 and TRBJ2-1, with 9 bases that match TRBD2. The CDR3 is 15 residues long. V lost 2 bases to trimming and J lost 9 bases; unmatched junction nucleotides: 8. The V gene's germline CDR1 is SGHTA and CDR2 FQGNSA. CDR3 protein: CASSLQASGVGEQFF. DNA for the CDR3: TGTGCCAGCAGCTTACAAGCTAGCGGGGTAGGTGAGCAGTTCTTC. Complete variable domain (other parts from reference TRBV7-2 and TRBJ2-1): GAGVSQSPSNKVTEKGKDVELRCDPISGHTALYWYRQSLGQGLEFLIYFQGNSAPDKSGLPSDRFSAERTGGSVSTLTIQRTQQEDSAVYLCASSLQASGVGEQFFGPGTRLTVL.